This T cell receptor beta chain was recorded in a study of OX40 agonist ivuxolimab in advanced cancers. As for the study in general: In this cohort, patients received ivuxolimab, an agonistic anti-OX40 (CD134) antibody. Mean age approximately 59 years, range 23 to 79; 82.7% male.

Study observations and caveats: Antigen specificity of clonally expanded peripheral T cells was not established. Several nonresponders also turned out to have low normalized T-cell clonal expansion.

Using immunoSEQ multiplex PCR, the repertoire was profiled, and TCRdb retains in-frame clones only, with some absent. The sample has roughly 33,000 clones; 74% are singletons. The germline V gene encodes CDR1 MDHEN and CDR2 SYDVKM. With 5 bases clipped from V and 1 base from J, the junction kept 9 bases outside the gene matches. The CDR3 is 16 amino acids. About this clone itself: Its matching antigen is unknown.

The sequencing used CD4+ or CD8+ T cells sorted from blood, collected in a trial of the OX40 agonist ivuxolimab. The clonotype originates from an adult with an advanced solid tumor such as melanoma, head and neck, liver or kidney cancer. The V call is TRBV28, the J call TRBJ2-5; 8 bases line up with TRBD2. The CDR3 DNA reads TGTGCCAGCAGTCCTGAGCGGGGGATTCGCCAAGAGACCCAGTACTTC. Translated: CASSPERGIRQETQYF.